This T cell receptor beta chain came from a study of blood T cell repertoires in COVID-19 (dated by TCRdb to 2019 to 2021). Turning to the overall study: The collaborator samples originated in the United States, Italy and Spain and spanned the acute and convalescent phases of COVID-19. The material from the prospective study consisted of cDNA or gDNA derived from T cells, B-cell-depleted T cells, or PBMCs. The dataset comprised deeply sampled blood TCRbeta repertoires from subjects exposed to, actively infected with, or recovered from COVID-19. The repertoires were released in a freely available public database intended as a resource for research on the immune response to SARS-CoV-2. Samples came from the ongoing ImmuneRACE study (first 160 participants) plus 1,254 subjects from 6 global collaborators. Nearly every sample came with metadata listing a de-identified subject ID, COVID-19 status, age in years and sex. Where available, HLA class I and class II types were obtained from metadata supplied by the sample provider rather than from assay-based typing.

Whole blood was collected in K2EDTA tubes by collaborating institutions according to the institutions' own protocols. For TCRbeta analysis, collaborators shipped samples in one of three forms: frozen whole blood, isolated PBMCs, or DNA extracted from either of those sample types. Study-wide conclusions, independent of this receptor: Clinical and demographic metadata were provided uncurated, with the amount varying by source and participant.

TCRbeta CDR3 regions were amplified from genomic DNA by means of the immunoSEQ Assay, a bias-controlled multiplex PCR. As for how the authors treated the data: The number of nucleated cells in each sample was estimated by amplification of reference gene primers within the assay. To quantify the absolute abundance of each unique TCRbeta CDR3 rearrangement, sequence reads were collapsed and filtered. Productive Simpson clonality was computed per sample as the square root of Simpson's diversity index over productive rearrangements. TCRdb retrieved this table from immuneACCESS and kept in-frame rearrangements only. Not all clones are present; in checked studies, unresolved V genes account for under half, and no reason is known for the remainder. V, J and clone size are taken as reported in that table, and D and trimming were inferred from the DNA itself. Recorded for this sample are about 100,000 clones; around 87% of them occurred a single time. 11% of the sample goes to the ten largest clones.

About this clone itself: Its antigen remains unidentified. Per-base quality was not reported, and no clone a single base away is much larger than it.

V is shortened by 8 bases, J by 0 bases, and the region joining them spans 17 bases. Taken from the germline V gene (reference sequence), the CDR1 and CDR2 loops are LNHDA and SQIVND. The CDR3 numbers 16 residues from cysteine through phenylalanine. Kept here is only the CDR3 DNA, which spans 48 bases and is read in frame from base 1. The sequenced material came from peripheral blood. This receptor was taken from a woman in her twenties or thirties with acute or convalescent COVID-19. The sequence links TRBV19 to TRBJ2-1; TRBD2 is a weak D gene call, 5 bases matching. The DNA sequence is TGTGCCAGTGGATTTACGAGCGGAAGCTCCTACAATGAGCAGTTCTTC. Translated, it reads CASGFTSGSSYNEQFF.